The clone carrying this TCR beta chain was recorded a few times. Antigen unknown. These data originate in a study of beta chain features in type 1 diabetes. General study results and limits: Short templates might get an advantage during PCR, and this would be equal in patients and controls.

cDNA synthesis used the whole RNA isolate, giving expressed TCRB sequences. Using immunoSEQ multiplex PCR, the repertoire was profiled, and TCRdb retains in-frame clones only, with some absent. This table has about 410,000 clones, 11% to 15% appearing once. The CDR3 loop spans 13 amino acids. Germline V gene lookup returns CDR1 SQVTM and CDR2 ANQGSEA. V shed 6 bases, J shed 2 bases, and the junction held 7 bases outside the gene matches. This receptor was identified in a man aged 25-40 years in good health. The sequenced sample was naive CD4+ T cells from blood. This chain uses TRBV29-1 with TRBJ2-7; 7 bases fit TRBD1. In DNA form, the CDR3 reads TGCAGCGTAACCGGGACAGTAACCTACGAGCAGTACTTC. Protein: CSVTGTVTYEQYF.